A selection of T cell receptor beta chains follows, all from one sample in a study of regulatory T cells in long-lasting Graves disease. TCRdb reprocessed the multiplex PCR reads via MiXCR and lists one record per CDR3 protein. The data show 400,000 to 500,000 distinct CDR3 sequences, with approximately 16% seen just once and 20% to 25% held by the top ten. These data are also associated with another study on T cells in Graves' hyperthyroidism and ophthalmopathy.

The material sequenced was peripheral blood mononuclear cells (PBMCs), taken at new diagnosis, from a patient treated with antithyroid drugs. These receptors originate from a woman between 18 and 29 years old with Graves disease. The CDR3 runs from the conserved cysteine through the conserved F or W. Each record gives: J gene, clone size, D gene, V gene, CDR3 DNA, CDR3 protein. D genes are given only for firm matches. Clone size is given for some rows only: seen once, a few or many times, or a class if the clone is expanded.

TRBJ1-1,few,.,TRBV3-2,TGTGCCAGCAGCCAAAACCGAACGGGACAGGGGGAGGCTGAAGCTTTCTTT,CASSQNRTGQGEAEAFF
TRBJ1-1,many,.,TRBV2,TGTGCCAGCAGTGGAAACCGGAACACTGAAGCTTTCTTC,CASSGNRNTEAFF
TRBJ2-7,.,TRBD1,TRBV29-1,TGCAGCGTCGTGGGACAGGTCCTGGCCGGCGAGCAGTACTTC,CSVVGQVLAGEQYF
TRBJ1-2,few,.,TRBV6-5,TGTGCCAGCAGTTATGGGGTTGACTATGGCTACACCTTC,CASSYGVDYGYTF
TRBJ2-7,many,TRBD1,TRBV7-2,TGTGCCAGCAGCGGGCCGGGACAGGGGAGTTCCTACGAGCAGTACTTC,CASSGPGQGSSYEQYF
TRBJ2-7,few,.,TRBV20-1,TGCAGTGCTAGCAGGGTTCCGGCTAGCGAGCAGTACTTC,CSASRVPASEQYF
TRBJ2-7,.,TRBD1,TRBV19,TGTGCCAGTAGTAACGGACAGGGGGCCAACTACGAGCAGTACTTC,CASSNGQGANYEQYF
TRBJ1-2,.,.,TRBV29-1,TGCAGCGTTGTAAGGAGGGACTATGGCTACACCTTC,CSVVRRDYGYTF
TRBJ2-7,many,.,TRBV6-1,TGTGCCAGCAGCGAAGGTGGGCGGACTTACGAGCAGTACTTC,CASSEGGRTYEQYF
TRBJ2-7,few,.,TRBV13,TGTGCCAGCAGCTTAGTCGAAGGGGAGGACAGGAGCTCCTACGAGCAGTACTTC,CASSLVEGEDRSSYEQYF
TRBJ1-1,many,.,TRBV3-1,TGTGCCAGCAGCCACGTCACAGGGAACACTGAAGCTTTCTTT,CASSHVTGNTEAFF
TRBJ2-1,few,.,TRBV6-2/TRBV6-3,TGTGCCAGCAGTGAAGTGGACGGGAGCAATGAGCAGTTCTTC,CASSEVDGSNEQFF
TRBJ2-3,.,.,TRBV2,TGTGCCAGCAATATTCATACAGATACGCAGTATTTT,CASNIHTDTQYF
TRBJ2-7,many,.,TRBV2,TGTGCCAGCAGGGGGGGGCGTGAGCAGTACTTC,CASRGGREQYF
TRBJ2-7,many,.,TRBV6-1,TGTGCCAGCAGCTTAGCGGACTCCTACGAGCAGTACTTC,CASSLADSYEQYF
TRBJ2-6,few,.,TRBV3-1,TGTGCCAGCAGCCAAGAGGTCCCAGCAACCTCTGGGGCCAACGTCCTGACTTTC,CASSQEVPATSGANVLTF
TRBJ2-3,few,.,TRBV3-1,TGTGCCAGCAGCCAAGGTCAGGCCCACACAGATACGCAGTATTTT,CASSQGQAHTDTQYF
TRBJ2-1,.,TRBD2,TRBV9,TGTGCCAGCAGCGCCCTAGCGGGAAGGTACAATGAGCAGTTCTTC,CASSALAGRYNEQFF
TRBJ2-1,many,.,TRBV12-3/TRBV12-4,TGTGCCAGCAAAGCTACCCAGGGGGGTCCCTACAATGAGCAGTTCTTC,CASKATQGGPYNEQFF
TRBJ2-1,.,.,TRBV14,TGTGCCAGCAGCCAAGATCTGGCAGGGGCCTACAATGAGCAGTTCTTC,CASSQDLAGAYNEQFF
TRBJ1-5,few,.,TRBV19,TGTGCCAGTAGTACCTCAATTCACAGGGTGTGGAATCAGCCCCAGCATTTT,CASSTSIHRVWNQPQHF
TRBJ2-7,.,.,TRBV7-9,TGTGCCAGCAGCTTTGGGGACGGACGGAGCTACGAGCAGTACTTC,CASSFGDGRSYEQYF
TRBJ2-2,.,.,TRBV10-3,TGTGCCATCAGCCCAGAGACGAACACCGGGGAGCTGTTTTTT,CAISPETNTGELFF
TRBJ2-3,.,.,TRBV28,TGTGCCAGCAGCAAACTAGTGGTTACGCAGTATTTT,CASSKLVVTQYF
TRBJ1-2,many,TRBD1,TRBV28,TGTGCCAGCAGTTTACTCAGAACAGGGGGCGGCTATGGCTACACCTTC,CASSLLRTGGGYGYTF